This entry lists 23 T cell receptor beta chains sequenced from one sample in a study of cytomegalovirus exposure and HLA in healthy donors. Assay: immunoSEQ multiplex PCR; the TCRdb copy retains only in-frame clones and omits some. Altogether roughly 56,000 clones are present, just under 95% being singletons, with the ten largest covering roughly 2.4%. The source material was PBMCs. Receptors were obtained from a man between 18 and 29 years old in good health and CMV-seronegative.

The genes are TRBV25-1 and TRBJ2-2; TRBD2 matches at 7 bases. With V trimmed by 6 bases and J by 4 bases, 8 bases remained unmatched. Germline CDR1 MGHDK, CDR2 SYGVNS. The CDR3 has 15 residues. The CDR3 sequence: CASRSGRAATGELFF. CDR3 nucleotides: TGTGCCAGCAGATCAGGGAGGGCAGCCACCGGGGAGCTGTTTTTT.

This clone is categorized as medium-sized. The genes are TRBV5-1 and TRBJ2-1; TRBD2 aligns across 16 bases. V trimming: 0 bases; J trimming: 3 bases; junction bases outside the gene matches: 9. The CDR3 contains 20 residues. In germline, CDR1 is SGHRS, CDR2 YFSETQ. Here the CDR3 DNA reads TGCGCCAGCAGCTTGGAGGGACTAGCGGGAGGGTTGTCGAACTACAATGAGCAGTTCTTC. It specifies CASSLEGLAGGLSNYNEQFF.

The chain couples TRBV6-4 to TRBJ2-1; TRBD1 is a possible D gene (8 bases). V lost 4 bases, J lost 4 bases, and 14 bases lay in between. The CDR3 sequence is 15 residues long. Per germline, CDR1 MRHNA and CDR2 SNTAGT. CDR3 nucleotides: TGTGCCAGCAGTGGGGAGGGACAGGATTACAATGAGCAGTTCTTC. It translates to CASSGEGQDYNEQFF.

The chain joins TRBV18 to TRBJ2-1; 7 positions agree with TRBD2. The germline V gene encodes CDR1 KGHSH and CDR2 LQKENI. After removal of 3 bases from V and 6 bases from J, the junction contained 11 bases not matched to a gene. The CDR3 sequence is 16 residues long. CDR3 DNA sequence: TGTGCCAGCTCACCTCGGGCTAGCGGAGCCTTCAATGAGCAGTTCTTC. It yields the protein CASSPRASGAFNEQFF.

CDR3 region: CASSRTGYNEQFF. DNA for the CDR3: TGTGCCAGCAGCCGTACAGGGTACAATGAGCAGTTCTTC. The V call is TRBV6-1, the J call TRBJ2-1, with TRBD1 as a possible D gene (6 bases). Trimming shortened V by 6 bases and J by 4 bases, and 10 bases separated the two germline ends. The CDR3 contains 13 residues. Germline lookup yields CDR1 MNHNS and CDR2 SASEGT.

The chain is built from TRBV30 and TRBJ1-1; 9 nucleotides agree with TRBD1. CDR1 and CDR2 from the germline V gene are GTSNPN and SVGIG (reference sequence). Germline trimming cut 1 base from V and 3 bases from J; bases unmatched to any gene: 9. The CDR3 is 16 residues long. The CDR3 DNA sequence: TGTGCCTGGAGTGGACAGGGGGGGATCGTCCACACTGAAGCTTTCTTT. Its protein is CAWSGQGGIVHTEAFF.

V gene TRBV12-5 combines with J gene TRBJ2-5; D unclear. The CDR3 contains 14 residues. CDR1 LGHNT and CDR2 FRNRAP come from the germline V gene. V dropped 5 bases and J dropped 7 bases, with 17 bases sitting between them. The CDR3 here is CASGVFGGLGTQYF. CDR3 nucleotides: TGTGCTAGTGGTGTATTCGGCGGTCTGGGGACCCAGTACTTC.

This clone has a handful of counts. V gene TRBV19 combines with J gene TRBJ1-2; D is undetermined. V was shortened by 9 bases and J by 14 bases, with 13 bases between the two germline ends. Germline CDR1 reads LNHDA; CDR2 reads SQIVND (reference sequence). This CDR3 contains 9 residues. CDR3 sequence: CASGLPITF. CDR3 sequence (DNA): TGTGCCAGCGGACTCCCTATAACCTTC.

This clone was picked up one time. This chain links TRBV25-1 with TRBJ1-1; D not certain. V was trimmed by 4 bases and J by 5 bases, leaving 11 bases between them. Germline V gene data show CDR1 as MGHDK and CDR2 as SYGVNS. The CDR3 length is 13 residues. CDR3 residues: CASSAAARTEAFF. CDR3 DNA sequence: TGTGCCAGCAGTGCGGCGGCGCGAACTGAAGCTTTCTTT.

This chain joins TRBV15 and TRBJ1-1, with D tentatively TRBD1 (6 bases). The V end lost 5 bases, the J end lost 0 bases, and 16 bases lay between the germline ends. CDR1 and CDR2 (germline): LNHNV, YYDKDF (reference sequence). The CDR3 sequence is 16 residues long. The DNA for the CDR3 is TGTGCCACCAGCGGGGGCTCGGGACAAATGAACACTGAAGCTTTCTTT. Amino acid sequence: CATSGGSGQMNTEAFF.

The chain employs TRBV12-5 and TRBJ1-5, with D uncertain. The CDR3 sequence is 11 residues long. Germline V lookup: CDR1 LGHNT, CDR2 FRNRAP. This CDR3 reads CACGDNQPQHF. The CDR3 DNA reads as TGTGCGTGCGGCGACAATCAGCCCCAGCATTTT.

This sequence joins TRBV30 and TRBJ1-2; possibly TRBD1 for D (6 bases). The CDR3 extends over 13 amino acids. Germline values: CDR1 GTSNPN, CDR2 SVGIG (reference sequence). V shed 4 bases and J shed 4 bases, with 13 bases lying between them. CDR3 sequence: CAWTLRGGYGYTF. CDR3 nucleotide sequence: TGTGCCTGGACCCTAAGGGGGGGCTATGGCTACACCTTC.

The rearrangement uses TRBV20-1 and TRBJ2-1; D is uncertain. CDR3 length: 10 amino acids. With 5 bases removed from V and 8 bases from J, the gap between germline ends came to 7 bases. Germline V lookup: CDR1 DFQATT, CDR2 SNEGSKA (reference sequence). The CDR3: CSAFTYEQFF. The DNA of the CDR3 is TGCAGTGCTTTCACTTATGAGCAGTTCTTC.

The gene calls are TRBV6-6 and TRBJ2-7, with D maybe TRBD2 (6 bases). CDR1 and CDR2 from the germline V gene are MNHNY and SVGAGI (reference sequence). The V gene lost 5 bases and the J gene lost 7 bases, with 12 bases spanning the gap. There are 12 residues in the CDR3. For the CDR3, the DNA is TGTGCCAGCAGTGTACCTGCGGGGGAGCAGTACTTC. It codes for CASSVPAGEQYF.

The chain carries TRBV27 and TRBJ2-5, with 7 bases fitting TRBD1. CDR1 and CDR2 (germline): MNHEY, SMNVEV (reference sequence). The CDR3 loop spans 15 amino acids. V was pared by 2 bases and J by 5 bases, with 8 bases of the junction left unmatched. This CDR3 reads CASSLQGETGETQYF. The DNA for the CDR3 is TGTGCCAGCAGTTTACAGGGGGAAACTGGGGAGACCCAGTACTTC.

The chain employs TRBV28 and TRBJ2-1, with D possibly TRBD1 on 6 matching bases. Germline CDR1 and CDR2: MDHEN and SYDVKM. This CDR3 is built from 14 residues. The ends were cut back, 4 bases at V and 3 bases at J, with 10 bases in the middle. CDR3 in amino acids: CASSSYRDYNEQFF. The CDR3 DNA follows: TGTGCCAGCAGTTCTTACAGGGACTACAATGAGCAGTTCTTC.

V and J are TRBV11-2 and TRBJ2-7; 9 bases match TRBD1. Per the germline V gene, CDR1 is SGHAT and CDR2 is FQNNGV. The junction had 9 bases not matched to a gene; V was cut back by 5 bases and J by 4 bases. The CDR3 is 15 amino acids. The CDR3 DNA reads as TGTGCCAGCAGCGAAACCACAGGGGGCAGGTACGAGCAGTACTTC. The encoded protein is CASSETTGGRYEQYF.

This chain uses TRBV6-5 with TRBJ2-5; D might be TRBD2 (5 bases). Germline-derived CDR1 and CDR2 are MNHEY and SVGAGI. Trimming stripped 10 bases from V and 4 bases from J, with 13 bases between. This CDR3 has 12 residues. CDR3 residues: CATSGGGETQYF. The CDR3 nucleotides read TGTGCCACCTCTGGAGGAGGAGAGACCCAGTACTTC.

The V call is TRBV27, the J call TRBJ2-3, with D perhaps matching TRBD2 (5 bases). The V gene lost 2 bases and the J gene lost 4 bases, with 10 bases spanning the gap. The CDR3 is made up of 14 amino acids. Germline CDR1 is MNHEY and CDR2 is SMNVEV (reference sequence). The CDR3 region is CASSLTAGADTQYF. The CDR3 bases are TGTGCCAGCAGTTTAACGGCCGGGGCAGATACGCAGTATTTT.

CDR3 sequence (DNA): TGTGCCAGCAGCTTATGGGGAGACACTGAAGCTTTCTTT. It codes for CASSLWGDTEAFF. The chain carries TRBV5-4 and TRBJ1-1; D gene uncertain. There are 13 residues in the CDR3. Germline loops: CDR1 SGHNT, CDR2 YYREEE (reference sequence). The ends were cut back, 2 bases at V and 3 bases at J, with 8 bases in the middle.

The chain couples TRBV6-5 to TRBJ2-1, with TRBD1 matching over 8 bases. Germline CDR1 and CDR2: MNHEY and SVGAGI. The J segment lost 5 bases and the V segment lost 2 bases, leaving 5 bases of the junction unmatched. This CDR3 contains 15 residues. In nucleotides, the CDR3 is TGTGCCAGCAGTTACAGGGACAGGAGGAACAATGAGCAGTTCTTC. Residues: CASSYRDRRNNEQFF.

This clone has a single count. The chain is built from TRBV30 and TRBJ1-1; D perhaps matches TRBD1 (5 bases). The CDR3 spans 12 residues. V lost 6 bases and J lost 8, with 16 bases in between. Germline V gives CDR1 GTSNPN, CDR2 SVGIG (reference sequence). CDR3 coding DNA: TGTGCCTGTATTAAGACAGCCGTAGAAGCTTTCTTT. This translates into CACIKTAVEAFF.

The chain joins TRBV6-5 to TRBJ2-5, with a tentative D call TRBD2 (5 bases). The V gene lost 2 bases and the J gene lost 1 base, with 8 bases spanning the gap. Germline CDR1 is MNHEY and CDR2 is SVGAGI. This CDR3 has 14 residues. Here the CDR3 DNA reads TGTGCCAGCAGTTACCGGGGATTCCAAGAGACCCAGTACTTC. Protein sequence: CASSYRGFQETQYF.